This T cell receptor (beta chain) derives from a study of blood T cell repertoires in COVID-19. Study-wide context: Both acute and convalescent COVID-19 samples were obtained from the United States, Italy and Spain. Sample material is recorded as cDNA or gDNA derived from T cells, B-cell-depleted T cells, or PBMCs.

This clone came up once. In germline, CDR1 is LGHDT, CDR2 YNNKEL (reference sequence). The CDR3 totals 13 residues. V was clipped by 5 bases and J by 2 bases, with 9 bases between them. Data came from immunoSEQ multiplex PCR; TCRdb stores just in-frame clones and leaves some out. The data contain hundreds of thousands of clones, 70% to 85% of them singletons. The sequence was collected from a woman in her sixties or seventies who had recovered from COVID-19. V and J are TRBV3-1 (or the pseudogene TRBV3-2) and TRBJ2-5, with a weak D call TRBD1 (5 bases). Sequenced: PBMCs or T cells enriched from blood (not recorded which). In nucleotides, the CDR3 is TGTGCCAGCAGCAAGGGGTGGCAAGAGACCCAGTACTTC. This translates into CASSKGWQETQYF.